This T cell receptor beta chain was retrieved from a study of cytomegalovirus exposure and HLA in healthy donors. With respect to this clone: Its antigen is unknown.

The CDR3 covers 14 residues. V was pared by 6 bases and J by 2 bases, with 13 bases between. Germline assignment: CDR1 LNHDA and CDR2 SQIVND (reference sequence). General study points: Later analysis associated a missense DCLRE1C variant with TCR beta V- and J-gene trimming. A few CMV-associated chains proved CMV antigen-specific in vitro.

The PCR had 60 Vbeta and 13 Jbeta primers. Assay: immunoSEQ multiplex PCR; the TCRdb copy retains only in-frame clones and omits some. Of 140,000 to 150,000 clones listed, 60% to 85% are singletons. This sequence originates from a woman aged 40 to 55 in good health and CMV-seropositive. The J gene is TRBJ1-2, the V gene TRBV19; possibly TRBD1 for D (5 bases). Sequences were obtained from PBMCs. This CDR3 reads CASRGKTANYGYTF. The DNA for the CDR3 is TGTGCCAGTAGGGGAAAGACAGCGAACTATGGCTACACCTTC.